The subject of this entry is one T cell receptor (beta chain). At one end, the junction sequence differs from germline, possibly due to a read error. The sample comes from a study of T cells in Graves' hyperthyroidism and ophthalmopathy. Overall study: Upon initial diagnosis and before any treatment, peripheral blood was collected.

TCR beta CDR3 regions were amplified from RNA transcripts. First-round RT-PCR with HTBI primers amplified the TCR CDR3 region. TCRdb ran MiXCR on the multiplex PCR reads and lists one entry per CDR3 protein. The sample lists about 560,000 distinct CDR3 sequences, around 17% occurring once. Specimen: blood. This sequence was found in a woman aged 18-30 years with Graves' hyperthyroidism.

The CDR3 sequence: CASNARDRGDNRPQHF. The CDR3, as DNA: TGTGCCAGCAATGCCCGGGACAGGGGTGACAATCGGCCCCAGCATTTT. J is TRBJ1-5 and V is TRBV28, with 10 bases fitting TRBD1. The length of the CDR3 is 16 residues. Germline V gene lookup returns CDR1 MDHEN and CDR2 SYDVKM.